The 21 T cell receptor beta chains below all came from one sample that was sequenced in a study of resident and recirculating memory T cells in vitiligo. Method: immunoSEQ multiplex PCR; TCRdb's copy keeps in-frame clones and lacks some. The sample shows 75,000 to 95,000 clones, just over 90% of them seen only once. Sequencing input: blood. The origin of the receptors is a male donor with vitiligo.

This chain connects TRBV19 to TRBJ1-5; D gene uncertain. Trimming removed 3 bases from V and 1 base from J, with 7 bases in between. Germline loops: CDR1 LNHDA, CDR2 SQIVND (reference sequence). The CDR3 covers 14 residues. The CDR3 sequence is CASSIPLSNQPQHF. The CDR3 nucleotides are TGTGCCAGTAGTATCCCTCTAAGCAATCAGCCCCAGCATTTT.

The rearrangement uses TRBV4-2 and TRBJ1-4, with a tentative D call TRBD1 (5 bases). This CDR3 contains 16 residues. Germline V gives CDR1 LGHNA, CDR2 YNFKEQ. Trimming left V 4 bases short and J 2 bases short, with 14 bases between. The CDR3 sequence: CASSPSSGGTNEKLFF. In DNA form, the CDR3 reads TGTGCCAGCAGCCCGTCCTCGGGGGGGACTAATGAAAAACTGTTTTTT.

The genes are TRBV9 and TRBJ2-1; weak D call: TRBD2 (5 bases). The V and J ends lost 4 bases and 0 bases respectively, with 17 bases between them. The CDR3 covers 17 residues. Germline values: CDR1 SGDLS, CDR2 YYNGEE. This CDR3 is CASSPAASLSSYNEQFF. As DNA, the CDR3 is TGTGCCAGCAGCCCCGCGGCTAGCCTAAGCTCCTACAATGAGCAGTTCTTC.

The rearrangement links TRBV5-4 to TRBJ2-7; the match to TRBD2 covers 8 bases. CDR1 is SGHNT, CDR2 YYREEE, per germline (reference sequence). Trimming cost V 3 bases and J 4 bases; bases outside gene matches: 3. The CDR3 length is 13 residues. The CDR3 here is CASSWSGSYEQYF. DNA of the CDR3: TGTGCCAGCAGCTGGAGCGGGAGTTACGAGCAGTACTTC.

Only one count was recorded for this clone. The rearrangement uses TRBV7-2 and TRBJ2-1; TRBD2 matches 10 bases. CDR1 and CDR2 from the germline V gene are SGHTA and FQGNSA. This CDR3 is 18 amino acids long. Trimming took 1 base from V and 0 from J; bases not matched to a gene: 6. CDR3 in amino acids: CASSLGGSGRASYNEQFF. For the CDR3, the DNA is TGTGCCAGCAGCTTAGGGGGGAGCGGGAGGGCCTCCTACAATGAGCAGTTCTTC.

V gene TRBV28 combines with J gene TRBJ2-5, with 7 bases matching TRBD2. Germline loops: CDR1 MDHEN, CDR2 SYDVKM. The J segment lost 4 bases and the V segment lost 7 bases, leaving 6 bases of the junction unmatched. The CDR3 has 13 amino acids. The chain's CDR3 is CASTWGGGETQYF. DNA of the CDR3: TGTGCCAGCACTTGGGGGGGAGGAGAGACCCAGTACTTC.

The chain carries TRBV4-2 and TRBJ1-4; 9 bases match TRBD1. Losses at the gene ends were 0 bases for V and 8 bases for J; bases not matched to a gene: 10. CDR1 and CDR2 (germline): LGHNA, YNFKEQ. This CDR3 is 17 amino acids long. CDR3 DNA: TGTGCCAGCAGCCAAGACCCCGGACAGGGGTCTTGGGAAAAACTGTTTTTT. This translates into CASSQDPGQGSWEKLFF.

This chain uses TRBV9 with TRBJ1-2, with D tentatively TRBD1 (5 bases). V lost 0 bases to trimming and J lost 5 bases, with 14 bases between them. Germline loops: CDR1 SGDLS, CDR2 YYNGEE. This CDR3 is 15 amino acids long. The CDR3 coding sequence is TGTGCCAGCAGCGTAGGATTAGGGGCAGGGTATGGCTACACCTTC. Translated, it gives CASSVGLGAGYGYTF.

This clone was detected only once. V usage is TRBV27 and J usage is TRBJ2-3; 10 bases align to TRBD2. J was trimmed by 1 base and V by 3 bases; bases with no gene match: 4. The CDR3 runs to 16 residues. Germline loops: CDR1 MNHEY, CDR2 SMNVEV (reference sequence). The CDR3 DNA is TGTGCCAGCAGTTTTGGGACTAGCGTACGCACAGATACGCAGTATTTT. This gives the protein CASSFGTSVRTDTQYF.

The rearrangement joins TRBV7-6 to TRBJ1-4, with D possibly being TRBD1 (5 bases). There are 16 residues in the CDR3. Trimming removed 4 bases at V and 8 bases at J, with 20 bases between. Germline V gene sequence: CDR1 SGHVS, CDR2 FNYEAQ. CDR3 nucleotides: TGTGCCAGCAGCTCCGGACCGGGGGTCTTGGGGGAAAAACTGTTTTTT. Translation gives CASSSGPGVLGEKLFF.

The chain recombines TRBV7-9 with TRBJ2-7; a possible D gene is TRBD1 (5 bases). The CDR3 has 14 amino acids. V lost 4 bases and J 0 bases, leaving 10 bases between the germline ends. Germline lookup yields CDR1 SEHNR and CDR2 FQNEAQ (reference sequence). CDR3 amino acids: CASSSRDSSYEQYF. The CDR3 coding sequence is TGTGCCAGCAGCTCCAGGGATTCCTCCTACGAGCAGTACTTC.

The chain joins TRBV27 to TRBJ2-7; 7 bases map to TRBD1. Unmatched junction bases numbered 8, after V lost 6 bases and J lost 3 bases. CDR1 and CDR2 from the germline V gene are MNHEY and SMNVEV (reference sequence). The length of the CDR3 is 14 residues. The DNA for the CDR3 is TGTGCCAGCAGCCGCCGGACAGGACTCTACGAGCAGTACTTC. This codes for CASSRRTGLYEQYF.

CDR3 nucleotide sequence: TGTGCCAGCTCACCACTACTAGCGGGAGGGCTAGGGAATGAGCAGTTCTTC. It is translated as CASSPLLAGGLGNEQFF. V and J are TRBV18 and TRBJ2-1; 13 bases are a match to TRBD2. CDR1 and CDR2 from the germline V gene are KGHSH and LQKENI. The CDR3 length is 17 residues. Trimming at V came to 1 base and at J to 7 bases, leaving 7 bases not matched to a gene.

V and J are TRBV15 and TRBJ2-2; 12 nucleotides align to TRBD2. The length of the CDR3 is 17 residues. Germline values: CDR1 LNHNV, CDR2 YYDKDF (reference sequence). V lost 9 bases to trimming and J lost 0 bases; unmatched junction nucleotides: 8. The chain's CDR3 is CATLLAGGPSNTGELFF. The CDR3 bases are TGTGCCACTCTCCTAGCGGGAGGGCCTTCGAACACCGGGGAGCTGTTTTTT.

Only a few counts were recorded for this clone. The chain links TRBV28 to TRBJ2-7; TRBD1 agrees at 8 bases. The ends lost 1 base at V and 0 bases at J; junction bases unmatched: 8. Germline V gene lookup returns CDR1 MDHEN and CDR2 SYDVKM. The CDR3 loop spans 17 amino acids. The CDR3 coding sequence is TGTGCCAGCAGTTTATCAGTAGGGACAGGTAGCTCCTACGAGCAGTACTTC. This encodes CASSLSVGTGSSYEQYF.

Regarding this clone: Other DNA sequences within the sample encode an identical CDR3. This chain uses TRBV6-4 with TRBJ2-2; D is possibly TRBD2 (5 bases). Germline values: CDR1 MRHNA, CDR2 SNTAGT. The CDR3 has 13 residues. Trimming stripped 2 bases from V and 4 bases from J, with 5 bases between. The CDR3 protein is CASSDGSTGELFF. The CDR3 DNA reads TGTGCCAGCAGTGACGGGAGCACCGGGGAGCTGTTTTTT.

The chain has TRBV5-4 and TRBJ2-3, with 10 bases lining up with TRBD1. This CDR3 contains 12 residues. V was clipped by 2 bases and J by 13 bases; unmatched bases: 4. Germline CDR1 SGHNT, CDR2 YYREEE (reference sequence). The CDR3: CASSFAGTGEYF. CDR3 DNA: TGTGCCAGCAGCTTCGCCGGGACAGGGGAGTATTTT.

This clone occurred once. The chain couples TRBV2 to TRBJ2-2; tentative D call: TRBD2 (6 bases). Germline lookup yields CDR1 SNHLY and CDR2 FYNNEI. The CDR3 totals 16 residues. Trimming cost V 2 bases and J 0 bases, with 10 bases left between them. CDR3 sequence (DNA): TGTGCCAGCAGTGAACAGTCGGGGGCGAACACCGGGGAGCTGTTTTTT. Its translation: CASSEQSGANTGELFF. Drawing the rest from reference TRBV2 and TRBJ2-2, the complete variable domain is EPEVTQTPSHQVTQMGQEVILRCVPISNHLYFYWYRQILGQKVEFLVSFYNNEISEKSEIFDDQFSVERPDGSNFTLKIRSTKLEDSAMYFCASSEQSGANTGELFFGEGSRLTVL.

The chain links TRBV6-4 to TRBJ1-1, with D tentatively TRBD1 (5 bases). The CDR3 has 14 residues. CDR1 is MRHNA and CDR2 is SNTAGT in the germline V gene. Trimming left V 9 bases short and J 6 bases short, with 20 bases between. This CDR3 is CASSPGGRRAEAFF. The CDR3 DNA sequence: TGTGCCAGTTCCCCGGGGGGACGGAGGGCTGAAGCTTTCTTT.

This chain links TRBV7-3 with TRBJ1-1, with D maybe TRBD1 (6 bases). V was clipped by 5 bases and J by 3 bases, with 10 bases between them. Germline V gene data show CDR1 as SGHTA and CDR2 as FQGTGA. CDR3 length: 13 amino acids. The CDR3 protein is CASSLQGYTEAFF. The DNA of the CDR3 is TGTGCCAGCAGCCTACAGGGATACACTGAAGCTTTCTTT.

The CDR3 coding sequence is TGTGCCAGCAGCTTGCCAGGGAAAGAGACCCAGTACTTC. It specifies CASSLPGKETQYF. This chain joins TRBV5-5 and TRBJ2-5, with D possibly being TRBD1 (5 bases). Germline V gives CDR1 SGHKS, CDR2 YYEKEE (reference sequence). The V end was cut by 1 base, the J end by 3 bases, with 7 bases between. The CDR3 consists of 13 residues.